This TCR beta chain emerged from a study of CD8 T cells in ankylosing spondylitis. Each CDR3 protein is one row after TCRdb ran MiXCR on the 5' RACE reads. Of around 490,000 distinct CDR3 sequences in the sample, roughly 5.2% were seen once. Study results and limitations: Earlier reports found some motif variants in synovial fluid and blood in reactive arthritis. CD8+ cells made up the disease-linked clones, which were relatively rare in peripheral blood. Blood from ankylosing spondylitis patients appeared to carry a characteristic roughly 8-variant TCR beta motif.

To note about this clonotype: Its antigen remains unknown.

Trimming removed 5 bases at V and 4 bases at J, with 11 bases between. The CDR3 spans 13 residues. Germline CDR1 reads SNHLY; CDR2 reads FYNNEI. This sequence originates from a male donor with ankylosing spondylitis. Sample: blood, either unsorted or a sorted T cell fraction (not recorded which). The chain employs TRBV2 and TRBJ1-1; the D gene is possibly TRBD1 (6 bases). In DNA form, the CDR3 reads TGTGCCAGCAGTCAGGAACAGGGCACTGAAGCTTTCTTT. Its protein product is CASSQEQGTEAFF.